These T cell receptor beta chains were read from a single sample in a study of T cells in Graves' hyperthyroidism and ophthalmopathy. TCRdb re-analysed the multiplex PCR reads in MiXCR, keeping a single row per CDR3 protein. The table lists roughly 580,000 distinct CDR3 sequences, around 13% of them singletons, with roughly 6.2% in the top ten. The sequenced sample consisted of blood. The receptor source for this set is a woman aged 25 to 39 with Graves' hyperthyroidism that later progressed to Graves' ophthalmopathy. CDR3s include the opening cysteine and the closing phenylalanine or tryptophan. D genes are given only for firm matches. Size tells how often a clone was seen (once, few, many) or the class of an expanded clone, and some rows leave it out.

size | J | V | D | DNA | CDR3
. | TRBJ2-5 | TRBV20-1 | . | TGCAGTGCCCGGGACCACGAAGAGACCCAGTACTTC | CSARDHEETQYF
many | TRBJ2-1 | TRBV27 | . | TGTGCCAGCAGTTTATCGGGGACCCGCAGCTCCTACAATGAGCAGTTCTTC | CASSLSGTRSSYNEQFF
few | TRBJ2-3 | TRBV20-1 | . | TGCAGTCCATACGACGGCAGCCAGCAGTATTTT | CSPYDGSQQYF
few | TRBJ2-7 | TRBV12-3/TRBV12-4 | TRBD2 | TGTGCCAGCAGTTACGAGACTAGCGGGAGGAGCTCCTACGAGCAGTACTTC | CASSYETSGRSSYEQYF
many | TRBJ1-5 | TRBV2 | . | TGTGCCAGCAGGGGGGGGGGGCAGCCCCAGCATTTT | CASRGGGQPQHF
many | TRBJ2-5 | TRBV4-2 | TRBD1 | TGTGCCAGCAGCCAGCAAACAGGGGGCTCGGAGACCCAGTACTTC | CASSQQTGGSETQYF
many | TRBJ1-3 | TRBV6-5 | . | TGTGCCAGCAGTTACGATCGAGACTCTGGAAACACCATATATTTT | CASSYDRDSGNTIYF
many | TRBJ2-7 | TRBV7-2 | . | TGTGCCAGCAGCTTAGATCCTAGCCGCTCCTACGAGCAGTACTTC | CASSLDPSRSYEQYF
. | TRBJ1-4 | TRBV7-2 | . | TGTGCCAGCAGCTTAAATTCGGAAAAACTGTTTTTT | CASSLNSEKLFF
many | TRBJ2-3 | TRBV29-1 | . | TGCAGCGTTGCTCCGGTATTGACAGATACGCAGTATTTT | CSVAPVLTDTQYF
many | TRBJ1-5 | TRBV19 | . | TGTGCCAGTAGTATCGCGGCAGTTAGCAATCAGCCCCAGCATTTT | CASSIAAVSNQPQHF
many | TRBJ2-5 | TRBV7-3 | TRBD2 | TGTGCCAGCAGCTTCGGACTAGCGGGAGAGGGGACCCAGTACTTC | CASSFGLAGEGTQYF
many | TRBJ2-3 | TRBV7-9 | . | TGTGCCAGCAGCTCTGTGCGGAGGGACCCAACAGATACGCAGTATTTT | CASSSVRRDPTDTQYF
few | TRBJ2-7 | TRBV7-9 | TRBD1 | TGTGCCAGCAGCTCTGGGGACAGGCCAACCTACGAGCAGTACTTC | CASSSGDRPTYEQYF
. | TRBJ2-2 | TRBV20-1 | . | TGCAGTGGAAGAGGGGATAACACCGGGGAGCTGTTTTTT | CSGRGDNTGELFF
few | TRBJ2-1 | TRBV9 | . | TGTGCCAGCAGCCCGCACTCCGGGAACCACAATGAGCAGTTCTTC | CASSPHSGNHNEQFF
few | TRBJ2-3 | TRBV5-5 | . | TGTGCCAGCAGCCCCAGGGGTAGCGGGTACCCAGATACGCAGTATTTT | CASSPRGSGYPDTQYF
many | TRBJ1-1 | TRBV19 | TRBD1 | TGTGCCACTACACTCCCTTCCGGGACAGGGGAAAGGACTGAAGCTTTCTTT | CATTLPSGTGERTEAFF
many | TRBJ1-1 | TRBV12-5 | . | TGTGCTAGTGGTTTGGTGTTCCAGGAAGGCACATTCAACACTGAAGCTTTCTTT | CASGLVFQEGTFNTEAFF